This T cell receptor (beta chain) was observed in a study of shared clonotypes between healthy human individuals. Across the whole study: Donor ages ranged 18 to 49 years: two women, a few men. Study observations and caveats: Relative to their counterparts shared across all four donors, non-shared clonotypes exhibited diminished generation probabilities.

CDR1 LNHNV and CDR2 YYDKDF come from the germline V gene (reference sequence). Trimming stripped 3 bases from V and 4 bases from J, with 7 bases between. This CDR3 spans 12 amino acids. Execution of the assay was at deep level. Every immunoSEQ plate was one replicate of a subset's evenly spread DNA. Profiling relied on immunoSEQ multiplex PCR, and the TCRdb table lists in-frame clones only, not all of them. The data show 2 million to 2.5 million clones, roughly 96% seen once. Note on this clone: Antigen unknown. Other DNA sequences within the sample encode an identical CDR3.

The origin of this receptor is a man younger than 35 in good health. The rearrangement links TRBV15 to TRBJ2-7; D tentatively fits TRBD1 or TRBD2 (5 bases each). Input material: naive CD4+ T cells sorted from blood. Subset of the sample: CD45RA+ positively selected. The CDR3 coding sequence is TGTGCCACCAGCAGGGGACCGTACGAGCAGTACTTC. This codes for CATSRGPYEQYF.